Each of the 13 T cell receptor beta chains below was sequenced from the same sample in a study of spatial heterogeneity in lung cancer. General observations from the study: It was found that expanded intratumoral alpha and beta TCR counts tracked tumor mutation counts.

TCRdb reprocessed the 5' RACE reads with MiXCR, giving one entry per CDR3 protein. The table records 2,000 or so distinct CDR3 sequences, 1.1% of them present only once. The antigens these receptors bind are not known. Time point specified: sample taken at primary tumor resection. The sequencing here drew on lung tumor tissue, taken at surgery. Source of these receptors: a male donor with early-stage non-small cell lung cancer.

At least ten counts were recorded for this clonotype. V usage is TRBV12-3 or TRBV12-4 and J usage is TRBJ2-1; 10 bases match TRBD2. V lost 6 bases, J lost 6 bases, and 8 bases stayed unmatched. The CDR3 covers 15 residues. CDR3 loop: CASRPLAGVSNEQFF. DNA of the CDR3: TGTGCCAGCAGACCCCTAGCGGGAGTCTCCAATGAGCAGTTCTTC.

This clonotype is judged medium-sized. The CDR3 loop reads CASTREAAEAFF. CDR3 DNA sequence: TGTGCCAGCACACGGGAGGCGGCTGAAGCTTTCTTT. The chain carries TRBV2 and TRBJ1-1; D gene uncertain. With 7 bases removed from V and 6 bases from J, the gap between germline ends came to 12 bases. CDR1 is SNHLY and CDR2 is FYNNEI in the germline V gene. The CDR3 is 12 amino acids.

This clonotype is medium-sized (0.01 to 0.1%) in the sample. The chain couples TRBV27 to TRBJ2-2; possible D gene TRBD2, 6 bases. The CDR3 has 13 residues. Germline V gene sequence: CDR1 MNHEY, CDR2 SMNVEV (reference sequence). Between the trimmed V and J ends, which lost 6 bases and 6 bases, there was a span of 11 bases. This CDR3 reads CASSFGGSGELFF. The DNA of the CDR3 is TGTGCCAGCAGCTTTGGGGGGTCCGGGGAGCTGTTTTTT.

This clonotype ranks as medium-sized. The chain links TRBV5-1 to TRBJ2-6; 8 bases fit TRBD1. Per germline, CDR1 SGHRS and CDR2 YFSETQ. With V trimmed by 2 bases and J by 0 bases, 7 bases remained unmatched. The CDR3 totals 18 residues. The CDR3 spells CASSLWTGTSSGANVLTF. The DNA of the CDR3 is TGCGCCAGCAGCTTATGGACAGGGACGAGCTCTGGGGCCAACGTCCTGACTTTC. The full variable domain, with the rest looked up from reference TRBV5-1 and TRBJ2-6, is KAGVTQTPRYLIKTRGQQVTLSCSPISGHRSVSWYQQTPGQGLQFLFEYFSETQRNKGNFPGRFSGRQFSNSRSEMNVSTLELGDSALYLCASSLWTGTSSGANVLTFGAGSRLTVL.

Within the sample, this clonotype is medium-sized. The V call is TRBV7-2, the J call TRBJ2-3; tentatively, D is TRBD2 (6 bases). Trimming pared 4 bases from V and 7 bases from J, leaving 21 bases between. Germline assignment: CDR1 SGHTA and CDR2 FQGNSA. This CDR3 spans 16 amino acids. CDR3 residues: CASSSRSAGISNTQYF. The DNA of the CDR3 is TGTGCCAGCAGCTCTAGGAGCGCGGGGATTTCAAATACGCAGTATTTT.

This clonotype is labeled as large. The V gene is TRBV20-1, the J gene TRBJ2-3, with 8 nucleotides matching TRBD2. Trimming took 3 bases from V and 5 from J; bases not matched to a gene: 19. The length of the CDR3 is 18 residues. Germline V gene data show CDR1 as DFQATT and CDR2 as SNEGSKA (reference sequence). The CDR3 DNA reads as TGCAGTGCTAGGGCGTACCCTAGCGGGTTAACGAAGCGAGATACGCAGTATTTT. It encodes CSARAYPSGLTKRDTQYF.

This clonotype rates as medium-sized. This chain uses TRBV5-6 with TRBJ2-6; D gene unclear. This CDR3 is 14 amino acids long. Germline V gene sequence: CDR1 SGHDT, CDR2 YYEEEE. The germline V and J ends were trimmed by 0 bases and 0 bases, with 1 base remaining between them. The CDR3 region is CASSLVSGANVLTF. The CDR3 DNA sequence: TGTGCCAGCAGCTTGGTCTCTGGGGCCAACGTCCTGACTTTC. Complete variable domain (other parts from reference TRBV5-6 and TRBJ2-6): DAGVTQSPTHLIKTRGQQVTLRCSPKSGHDTVSWYQQALGQGPQFIFQYYEEEERQRGNFPDRFSGHQFPNYSSELNVNALLLGDSALYLCASSLVSGANVLTFGAGSRLTVL.

This clonotype is labeled medium-sized (0.01 to 0.1%). The gene calls are TRBV3-1 and TRBJ2-7, with a tentative D call TRBD1 (6 bases). Germline V gives CDR1 LGHDT, CDR2 YNNKEL (reference sequence). The CDR3 length is 15 residues. With 2 bases removed from V and 0 bases from J, the gap between germline ends came to 11 bases. CDR3 sequence reads: CASSQMTGPSYEQYF. The CDR3 region has the DNA TGTGCCAGCAGCCAAATGACAGGTCCCTCCTACGAGCAGTACTTC.

This clonotype is large within its sample. The genes are TRBV7-9 and TRBJ1-4; 9 bases align to TRBD1. This CDR3 has 15 residues. Per germline, CDR1 SEHNR and CDR2 FQNEAQ (reference sequence). V gave up 5 bases and J gave up 7 bases; unmatched junction bases: 8. The CDR3 spells CASSPRTGEVEKLFF. The DNA for the CDR3 is TGTGCCAGCAGCCCGCGGACAGGGGAGGTTGAAAAACTGTTTTTT.

In this sample, this clonotype is medium-sized. This chain links TRBV10-3 with TRBJ2-6, with TRBD1 matching over 9 bases. From germline, CDR1 is ENHRY and CDR2 SYGVKD. CDR3 length: 17 residues. V lost 10 bases to trimming and J lost 2 bases; unmatched junction nucleotides: 12. Here the CDR3 reads CATLDRGRGAGANVLTF. The CDR3 coding sequence is TGTGCCACCCTGGACAGGGGTCGAGGGGCTGGGGCCAACGTCCTGACTTTC.

Within the sample, this clonotype is medium-sized. The V call is TRBV5-4, the J call TRBJ1-6; D uncertain. The CDR3 length is 12 residues. V shed 0 bases and J shed 13 bases, with 8 bases lying between them. The germline V gene has CDR1 SGHNT and CDR2 YYREEE (reference sequence). CDR3 DNA: TGTGCCAGCAGCTTGGTAAAGGGCCCCCTCCACTTT. This sequence encodes CASSLVKGPLHF.

As for this clonotype: The junction does not match germline at one end; this may be a read error. The chain joins TRBV9 to TRBJ2-3, with 11 bases aligning to TRBD2. The CDR3 is 16 amino acids. From germline, CDR1 is SGDLS and CDR2 YYNGEE. DNA of the CDR3: TGTGCCAGCAGCCCTCTAGCGGGGGGCCCCACATATACGCAGTATTTT. Translated, it gives CASSPLAGGPTYTQYF.

There are many counts of this clonotype. The chain links TRBV20-1 to TRBJ1-2; TRBD1 matches at 7 bases. Germline trimming cut 5 bases from V and 5 bases from J; bases unmatched to any gene: 8. The germline gives CDR1 DFQATT, CDR2 SNEGSKA (reference sequence). This CDR3 has 13 amino acids. CDR3 in amino acids: CSAWDSLAYGYTF. CDR3 nucleotides: TGCAGTGCTTGGGACAGTCTCGCATATGGCTACACCTTC.